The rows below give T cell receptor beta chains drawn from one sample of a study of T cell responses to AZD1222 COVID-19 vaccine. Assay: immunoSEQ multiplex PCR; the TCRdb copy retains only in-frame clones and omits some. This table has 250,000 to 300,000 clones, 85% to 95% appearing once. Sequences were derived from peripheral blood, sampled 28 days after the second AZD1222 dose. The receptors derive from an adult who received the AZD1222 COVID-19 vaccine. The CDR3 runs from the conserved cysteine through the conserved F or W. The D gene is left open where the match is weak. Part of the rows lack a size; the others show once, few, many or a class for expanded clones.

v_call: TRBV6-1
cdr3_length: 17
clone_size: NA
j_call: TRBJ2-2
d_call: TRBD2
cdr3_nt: TGTGCCAGCAGTGGCCTCTGGACTAGCGGGAGAGCCGGGGAGCTGTTTTTT
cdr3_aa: CASSGLWTSGRAGELFF

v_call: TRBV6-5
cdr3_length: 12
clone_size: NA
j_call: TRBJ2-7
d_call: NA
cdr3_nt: TGTGCCAGCAGGGGAGACAACTACGAGCAGTACTTC
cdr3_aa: CASRGDNYEQYF

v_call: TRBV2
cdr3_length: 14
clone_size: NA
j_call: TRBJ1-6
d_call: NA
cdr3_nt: TGTGCCACGGGGACATTACCGAATAATTCACCCCTCCACTTT
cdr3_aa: CATGTLPNNSPLHF

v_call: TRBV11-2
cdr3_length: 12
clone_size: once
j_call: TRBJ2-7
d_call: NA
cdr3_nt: TGTGCCAGCAGCCGGGACGGCTACGAGCAGTACTTC
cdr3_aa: CASSRDGYEQYF

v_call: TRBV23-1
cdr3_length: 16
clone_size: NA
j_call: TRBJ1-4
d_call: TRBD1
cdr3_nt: TGCGCCAGCAGTCATCTGACGACAGGGCATAATGAAAAACTGTTTTTT
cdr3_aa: CASSHLTTGHNEKLFF

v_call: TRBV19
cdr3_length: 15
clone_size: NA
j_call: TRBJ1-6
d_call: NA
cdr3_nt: TGTGCCAGTAGTACCGAGGGGACAAGGAATTCACCCCTCCACTTT
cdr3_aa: CASSTEGTRNSPLHF

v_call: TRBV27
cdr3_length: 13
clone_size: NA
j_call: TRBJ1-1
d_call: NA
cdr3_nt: TGTGCCAGCAGTTTAAGGGCAGGCGGCGAAGCTTTCTTT
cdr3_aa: CASSLRAGGEAFF

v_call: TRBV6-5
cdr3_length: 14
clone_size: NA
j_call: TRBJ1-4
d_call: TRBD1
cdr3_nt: TGTGCCAGCAGTACCGGGACAGTAAATGAAAAACTGTTTTTT
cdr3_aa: CASSTGTVNEKLFF

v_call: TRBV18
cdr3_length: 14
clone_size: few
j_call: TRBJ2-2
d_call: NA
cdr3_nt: TGTGCCAGCTCACCCGAGACAGGCGCCGGGGAGCTGTTTTTT
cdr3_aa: CASSPETGAGELFF

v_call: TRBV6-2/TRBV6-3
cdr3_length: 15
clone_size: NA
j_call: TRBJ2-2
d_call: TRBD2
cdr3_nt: TGTGCCAGCAGCCCCGGGGGACTAGCGCCCGGGGAGCTGTTTTTT
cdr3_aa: CASSPGGLAPGELFF

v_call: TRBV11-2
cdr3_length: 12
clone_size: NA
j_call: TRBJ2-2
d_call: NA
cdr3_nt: TGTGCCAGCAGCACTCAGACCGGGGAGCTGTTTTTT
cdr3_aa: CASSTQTGELFF

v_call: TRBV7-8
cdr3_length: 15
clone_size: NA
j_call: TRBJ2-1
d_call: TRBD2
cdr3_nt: TGTGCCAGCAGCTCGAGCGGGGGGCGGCAGAATGAGCAGTTCTTC
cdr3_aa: CASSSSGGRQNEQFF

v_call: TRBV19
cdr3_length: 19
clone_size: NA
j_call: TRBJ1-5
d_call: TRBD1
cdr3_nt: TGTGCCAGTAGTATACGATCCGGGACAGGGACCTTTAGCAATCAGCCCCAGCATTTT
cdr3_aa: CASSIRSGTGTFSNQPQHF

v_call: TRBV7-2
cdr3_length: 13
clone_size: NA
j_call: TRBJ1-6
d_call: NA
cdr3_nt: TGTGCCAGCAGCTTAGCTGGCGGTGATCCCCTCCACTTT
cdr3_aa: CASSLAGGDPLHF

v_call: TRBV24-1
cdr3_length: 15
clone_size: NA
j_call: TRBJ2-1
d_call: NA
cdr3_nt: TGTGCCACCAGTGAACGGGGCTCCCTCGGGGATGAGCAGTTCTTC
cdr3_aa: CATSERGSLGDEQFF

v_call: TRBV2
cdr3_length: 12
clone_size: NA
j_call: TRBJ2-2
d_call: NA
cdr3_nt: TGTGCCAGCAGATTTTATACGGGGGAGCTGTTTTTT
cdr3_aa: CASRFYTGELFF

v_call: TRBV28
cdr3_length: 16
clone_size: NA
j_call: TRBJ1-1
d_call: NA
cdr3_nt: TGTGCCAGCAGTTTAAAGTGGGGACTGCCTGTCGGTGAAGCTTTCTTT
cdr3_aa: CASSLKWGLPVGEAFF

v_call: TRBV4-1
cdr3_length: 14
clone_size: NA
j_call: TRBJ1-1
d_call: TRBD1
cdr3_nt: TGCGCCAGCAGCCAAGATTTCAGGGGGCTGGGGGCTTTCTTT
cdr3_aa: CASSQDFRGLGAFF

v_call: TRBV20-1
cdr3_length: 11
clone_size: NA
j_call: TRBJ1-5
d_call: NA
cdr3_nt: TGCAGTGTGACAGACAATCAGCCCCAGCATTTT
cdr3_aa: CSVTDNQPQHF

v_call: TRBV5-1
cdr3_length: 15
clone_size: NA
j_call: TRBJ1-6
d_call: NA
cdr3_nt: TGCGCCAGCAGCTTGGAAGGCGCGGGCAATTCACCCCTCCACTTT
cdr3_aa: CASSLEGAGNSPLHF

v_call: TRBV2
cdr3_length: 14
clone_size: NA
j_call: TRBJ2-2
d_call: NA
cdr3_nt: TGTGCCAGCAGTGAAGCGGGGAGCACCGGGGAGCTGTTTTTT
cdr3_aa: CASSEAGSTGELFF

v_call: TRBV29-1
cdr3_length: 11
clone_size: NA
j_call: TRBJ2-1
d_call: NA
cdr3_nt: TGCAGCGTCGGAGAGTCGGGTGAGCAGTTCTTC
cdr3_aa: CSVGESGEQFF

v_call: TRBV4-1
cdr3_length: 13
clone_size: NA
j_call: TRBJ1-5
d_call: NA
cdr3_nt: TGCGCCAGCAGCCAGTGGAGGGATCAGCCCCAGCATTTT
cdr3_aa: CASSQWRDQPQHF

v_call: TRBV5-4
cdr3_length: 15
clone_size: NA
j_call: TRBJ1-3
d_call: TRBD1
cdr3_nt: TGTGCCAGCAGCTTAGGGGGACAGCCCTCGACCACCATATATTTT
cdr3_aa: CASSLGGQPSTTIYF

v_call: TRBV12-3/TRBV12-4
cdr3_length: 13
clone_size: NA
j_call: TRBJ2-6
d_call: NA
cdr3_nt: TGTGCCAGCAGACACTCTGGGGCCAACGTCCTGACTTTC
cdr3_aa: CASRHSGANVLTF

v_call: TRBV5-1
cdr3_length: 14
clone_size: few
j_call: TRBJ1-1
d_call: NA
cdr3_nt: TGCGCCAGCAGCTTGGCCGCGGGGAACACTGAAGCTTTCTTT
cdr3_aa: CASSLAAGNTEAFF

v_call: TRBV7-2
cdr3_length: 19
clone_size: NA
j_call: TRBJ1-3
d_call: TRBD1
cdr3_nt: TGTGCCAGCAGCTTGGGGTCCCCTTACAGGGGGCCCCCTCGGAACACCATATATTTT
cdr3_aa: CASSLGSPYRGPPRNTIYF

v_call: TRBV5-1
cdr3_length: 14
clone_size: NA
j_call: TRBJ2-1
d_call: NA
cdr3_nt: TGCGCCAGCAGCTTGAGGCAGGGTAACAATGAGCAGTTCTTC
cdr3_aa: CASSLRQGNNEQFF

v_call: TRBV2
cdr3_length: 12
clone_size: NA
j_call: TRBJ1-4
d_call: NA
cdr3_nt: TGTGCCAGCAGTGAACAGAATGAAAAACTGTTTTTT
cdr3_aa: CASSEQNEKLFF

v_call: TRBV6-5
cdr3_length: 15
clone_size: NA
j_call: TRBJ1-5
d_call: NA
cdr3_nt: TGTGCCAGCAGTTCGGCCGGGGGGAGGAATCAGCCCCAGCATTTT
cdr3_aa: CASSSAGGRNQPQHF

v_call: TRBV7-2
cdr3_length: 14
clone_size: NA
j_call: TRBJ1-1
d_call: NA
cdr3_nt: TGTGCCAGCAGCCAGGACAGCTATGTAATTGAAGCTTTCTTT
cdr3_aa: CASSQDSYVIEAFF

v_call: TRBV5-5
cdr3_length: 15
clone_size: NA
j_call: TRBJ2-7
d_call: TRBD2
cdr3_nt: TGTGCCAGCAGCGACCGAACTAGCGGGCCCTGGGAGCAGTACTTC
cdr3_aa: CASSDRTSGPWEQYF

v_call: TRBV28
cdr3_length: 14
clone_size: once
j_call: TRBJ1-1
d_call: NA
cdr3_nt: TGTGCCAGCAGTTTAGTAGCAGTGAACACTGAAGCTTTCTTT
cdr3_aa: CASSLVAVNTEAFF

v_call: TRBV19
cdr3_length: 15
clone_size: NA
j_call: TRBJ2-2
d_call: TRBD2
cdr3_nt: TGTGCCAGTACCCTCCTAGCGGGAGCACTCGGGGAGCTGTTTTTT
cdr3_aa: CASTLLAGALGELFF

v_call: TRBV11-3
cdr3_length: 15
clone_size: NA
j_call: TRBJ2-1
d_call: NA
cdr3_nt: TGTGCCAGCAGCTTACAGGCCGGGCAAAGACATGAGCAGTTCTTC
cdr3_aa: CASSLQAGQRHEQFF

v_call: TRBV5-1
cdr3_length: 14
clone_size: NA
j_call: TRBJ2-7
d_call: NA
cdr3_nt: TGCGCCAGCAGCTTTGCCCGATTGGCGTACGAGCAGTACTTC
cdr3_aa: CASSFARLAYEQYF

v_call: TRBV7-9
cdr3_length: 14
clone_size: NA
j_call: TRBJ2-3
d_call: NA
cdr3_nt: TGTGCCAGCATAACGGGCGGATGGACAGATACGCAGTATTTT
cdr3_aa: CASITGGWTDTQYF

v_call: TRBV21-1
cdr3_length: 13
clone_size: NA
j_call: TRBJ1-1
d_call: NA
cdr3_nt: TGTGCCAGCTTGGAACGGGGGCGGGCTGAAGCTTTCTTT
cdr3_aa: CASLERGRAEAFF

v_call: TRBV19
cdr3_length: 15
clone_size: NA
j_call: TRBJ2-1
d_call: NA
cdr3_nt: TGTGCCAGTAGTAAAGGGTCTTCAAGGGGTAATGAGCAGTTCTTC
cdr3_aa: CASSKGSSRGNEQFF

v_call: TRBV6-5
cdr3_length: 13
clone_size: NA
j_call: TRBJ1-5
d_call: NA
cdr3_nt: TGTGCCAGCAAAGGGGTTATGGGTCAGCCCCAGCATTTT
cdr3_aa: CASKGVMGQPQHF

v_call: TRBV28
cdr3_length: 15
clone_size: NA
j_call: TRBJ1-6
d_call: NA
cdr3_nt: TGTGCCAGCAGTCCGGGAGGGGTCTGGAATTCACCCCTCCACTTT
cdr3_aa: CASSPGGVWNSPLHF

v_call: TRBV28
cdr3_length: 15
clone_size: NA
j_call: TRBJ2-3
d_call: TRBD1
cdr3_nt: TGTGCCAGCAGTTTCAGGACAGGGAAGGCAGATACGCAGTATTTT
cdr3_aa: CASSFRTGKADTQYF

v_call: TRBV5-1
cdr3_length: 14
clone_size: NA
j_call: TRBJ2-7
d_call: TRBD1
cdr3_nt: TGCGCCAGCAGCCCCCAGACAGGGTCCTACGAGCAGTACTTC
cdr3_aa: CASSPQTGSYEQYF

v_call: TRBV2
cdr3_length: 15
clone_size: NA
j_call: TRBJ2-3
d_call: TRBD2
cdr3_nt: TGTGCCAGCCACTCACTAGCGGGGGGCGCGGATACGCAGTATTTT
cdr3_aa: CASHSLAGGADTQYF

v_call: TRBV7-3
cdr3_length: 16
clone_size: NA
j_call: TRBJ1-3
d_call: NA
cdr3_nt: TGTGCCAGCAGCCCGCGAGGGAGGGAAGCTGGAAACACCATATATTTT
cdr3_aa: CASSPRGREAGNTIYF

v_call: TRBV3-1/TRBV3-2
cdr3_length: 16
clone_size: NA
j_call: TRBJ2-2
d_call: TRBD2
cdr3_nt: TGTGCCAGTTACAAAGGGCCGGGACTAGAAGCCGGGGAGCTGTTTTTT
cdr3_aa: CASYKGPGLEAGELFF

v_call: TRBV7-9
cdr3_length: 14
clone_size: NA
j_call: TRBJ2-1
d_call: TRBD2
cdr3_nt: TGTGCCAGCAGCTTACCCAGGGAGGGGAATGAGCAGTTCTTC
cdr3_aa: CASSLPREGNEQFF